This is a list of T cell receptor beta chains from one sample in a study of cytomegalovirus exposure and HLA in healthy donors. The protocol was immunoSEQ multiplex PCR, while the TCRdb copy is restricted to in-frame clones and leaves out a portion. The sample has around 150,000 clones; the top ten hold around 1.2%. Sequenced: PBMCs. The receptors shown here come from an older woman in good health and CMV-seronegative. Both conserved end residues are part of each CDR3. The D gene is left open where the match is weak.

TRBV7-2,TRBD2,TRBJ2-5,CASSLGRGGTQETQYF,TGTGCCAGCAGCTTAGGTCGCGGGGGTACCCAAGAGACCCAGTACTTC
TRBV19,.,TRBJ1-1,CASSSVPTEAFF,TGTGCCAGTAGTTCTGTTCCCACTGAAGCTTTCTTT
TRBV19,.,TRBJ1-5,CASSHGELRSNQPQHF,TGTGCCAGTAGTCATGGGGAGTTGAGAAGCAATCAGCCCCAGCATTTT
TRBV4-1,TRBD1,TRBJ2-1,CASSFRPQQGNNEQFF,TGCGCCAGCAGCTTCCGCCCCCAACAGGGGAACAATGAGCAGTTCTTC
TRBV2,TRBD2,TRBJ2-5,CASLAGGARETQYF,TGTGCCAGCTTGGCGGGGGGGGCGAGGGAGACCCAGTACTTC
TRBV5-4,.,TRBJ1-1,CASSTAPQMNTEAFF,TGTGCCAGCAGCACCGCTCCCCAGATGAACACTGAAGCTTTCTTT
TRBV29-1,.,TRBJ1-1,CSAGRDLMNTEAFF,TGCAGCGCTGGGAGGGACCTCATGAACACTGAAGCTTTCTTT
TRBV7-3,TRBD1,TRBJ2-3,CASSLTGQGTDTQYF,TGTGCCAGCAGCTTAACGGGACAGGGTACAGATACGCAGTATTTT
TRBV11-2,.,TRBJ1-1,CASSLEVRDTEAFF,TGTGCCAGCAGCTTAGAGGTGAGAGACACTGAAGCTTTCTTT
TRBV7-8,.,TRBJ2-1,CASSFELIGSSYNEQFF,TGTGCCAGCAGCTTTGAACTAATCGGGAGCTCCTACAATGAGCAGTTCTTC
TRBV5-1,TRBD2,TRBJ2-1,CASASGKVLRNEQFF,TGCGCCTCGGCTAGCGGCAAGGTCTTAAGGAATGAGCAGTTCTTC
TRBV7-3,TRBD2,TRBJ2-5,CASSLNPSGAQETQYF,TGTGCCAGCAGCTTAAACCCTAGCGGGGCACAAGAGACCCAGTACTTC
TRBV2,TRBD1,TRBJ1-2,CASKPPPGQLFYRDYGYTF,TGTGCCAGCAAGCCGCCCCCGGGACAGCTTTTTTATCGGGACTATGGCTACACCTTC
TRBV2,.,TRBJ1-6,CASSDSPSEADSPLHF,TGTGCCAGCAGTGACTCCCCGTCCGAGGCAGATTCACCCCTCCACTTT
TRBV6-5,.,TRBJ1-1,CASSYLGPMAEAFF,TGTGCCAGCAGTTATTTGGGGCCTATGGCTGAAGCTTTCTTT
TRBV15,TRBD2,TRBJ2-7,CATSRETSASYEQYF,TGTGCCACCAGCAGAGAGACTAGCGCCTCCTACGAGCAGTACTTC
TRBV10-3,TRBD1,TRBJ1-1,CAISEWDRGVAEAFF,TGTGCCATCAGTGAGTGGGACAGGGGGGTCGCTGAAGCTTTCTTT
TRBV11-1,.,TRBJ2-7,CASSPTTVTYEQYF,TGTGCCAGCAGCCCGACGACTGTTACCTACGAGCAGTACTTC
TRBV20-1,.,TRBJ1-2,CSVETGDGYTF,TGCAGTGTTGAGACGGGGGATGGCTACACCTTC
TRBV10-3,TRBD1,TRBJ1-2,CAISQGAGYGYTF,TGTGCCATCTCTCAGGGGGCGGGGTATGGCTACACCTTC
TRBV27,TRBD2,TRBJ2-1,CASSFGRGGLYNEQFF,TGTGCCAGCAGTTTCGGGCGGGGGGGCCTCTACAATGAGCAGTTCTTC
TRBV9,TRBD1,TRBJ1-3,CASSVAGGGGNTIYF,TGTGCCAGCAGCGTAGCAGGGGGCGGTGGAAACACCATATATTTT
TRBV12-5,.,TRBJ2-2,CASGLRRTNTGELFF,TGTGCTAGTGGTTTAAGGAGAACGAACACCGGGGAGCTGTTTTTT